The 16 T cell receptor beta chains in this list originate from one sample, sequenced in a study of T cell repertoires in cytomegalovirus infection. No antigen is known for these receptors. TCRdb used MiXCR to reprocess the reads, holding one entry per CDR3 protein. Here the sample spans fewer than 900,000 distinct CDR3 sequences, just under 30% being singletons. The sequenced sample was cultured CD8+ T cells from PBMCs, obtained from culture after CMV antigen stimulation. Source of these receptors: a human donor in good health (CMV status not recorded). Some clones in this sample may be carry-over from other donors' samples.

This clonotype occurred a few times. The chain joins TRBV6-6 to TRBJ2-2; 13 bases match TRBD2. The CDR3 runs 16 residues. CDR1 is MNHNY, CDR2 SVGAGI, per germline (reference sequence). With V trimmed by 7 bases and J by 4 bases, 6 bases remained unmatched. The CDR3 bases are TGTGCCAGCACCGAGGGACTAGCGGGACCCACCGGGGAGCTGTTTTTT. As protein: CASTEGLAGPTGELFF.

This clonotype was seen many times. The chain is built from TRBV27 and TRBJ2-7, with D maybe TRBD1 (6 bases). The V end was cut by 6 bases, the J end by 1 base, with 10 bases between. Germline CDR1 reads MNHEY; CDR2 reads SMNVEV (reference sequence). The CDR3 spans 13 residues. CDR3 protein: CASSPTGSYEQYV. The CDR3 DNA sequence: TGTGCCAGCAGCCCGACAGGATCCTACGAGCAGTACGTC.

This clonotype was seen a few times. DNA of the CDR3: TGTGCCGTGGGGGGAAACACCATATATTTT. It encodes CAVGGNTIYF. This sequence joins TRBV25-1 and TRBJ1-3; the D is unclear. Trimming shortened V by 11 bases and J by 4 bases, and 6 bases separated the two germline ends. There are 10 residues in the CDR3. Germline CDR1 is MGHDK and CDR2 is SYGVNS.

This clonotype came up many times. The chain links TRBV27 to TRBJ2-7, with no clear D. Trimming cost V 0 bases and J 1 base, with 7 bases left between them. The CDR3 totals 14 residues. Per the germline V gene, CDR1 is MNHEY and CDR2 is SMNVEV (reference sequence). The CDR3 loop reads CASSLSMGSYEQYF. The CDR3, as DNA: TGTGCCAGCAGTTTATCGATGGGGTCCTACGAGCAGTACTTC.

The CDR3 DNA follows: TGCAGTGCTACCCCCGGGGTAGGGGAGGAAGAGCAGTACTTC. Protein sequence: CSATPGVGEEEQYF. The chain employs TRBV20-1 and TRBJ2-7; possibly TRBD2 for D (6 bases). The CDR3 totals 14 residues. Trimming took off 4 bases at V and 7 bases at J, with 20 bases between the two ends. Germline-derived CDR1 and CDR2 are DFQATT and SNEGSKA (reference sequence).

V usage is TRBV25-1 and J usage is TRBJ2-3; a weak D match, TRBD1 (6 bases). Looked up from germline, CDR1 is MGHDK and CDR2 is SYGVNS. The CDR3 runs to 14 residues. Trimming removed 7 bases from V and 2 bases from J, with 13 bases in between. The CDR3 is CASNSPGHTDTQYF. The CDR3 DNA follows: TGTGCCAGCAACTCCCCGGGACACACAGATACGCAGTATTTT.

The CDR3 loop is CAINGGEGYTF. The CDR3 nucleotides are TGTGCCATCAACGGCGGAGAGGGCTACACCTTC. The chain joins TRBV10-3 to TRBJ1-2; no firm D call. Germline V gene lookup returns CDR1 ENHRY and CDR2 SYGVKD. Trimming stripped 7 bases from V and 8 bases from J, with 11 bases between. CDR3 size: 11 residues.

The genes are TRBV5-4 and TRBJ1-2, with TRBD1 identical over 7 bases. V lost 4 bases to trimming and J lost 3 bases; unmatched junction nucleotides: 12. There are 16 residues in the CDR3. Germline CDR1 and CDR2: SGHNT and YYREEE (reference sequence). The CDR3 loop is CASSIGTARNDYGYTF. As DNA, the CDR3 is TGTGCCAGCAGCATCGGGACAGCGAGAAACGACTATGGCTACACCTTC.

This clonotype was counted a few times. The CDR3 is CASSQGGTVYHGYTF. The CDR3 DNA is TGCGCCAGCAGCCAAGGGGGAACGGTCTACCATGGCTACACCTTC. This chain connects TRBV4-1 to TRBJ1-2; D is unclear. Looked up from germline, CDR1 is MGHRA and CDR2 is YSYEKL. CDR3 size: 15 residues. Trimming shortened V by 1 base and J by 6 bases, and 15 bases separated the two germline ends.

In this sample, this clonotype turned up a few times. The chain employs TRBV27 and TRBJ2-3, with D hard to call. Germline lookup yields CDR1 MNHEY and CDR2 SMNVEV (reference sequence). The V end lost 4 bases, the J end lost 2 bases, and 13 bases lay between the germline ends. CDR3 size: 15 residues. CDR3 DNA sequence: TGTGCCAGCAGTTGGAACACCCTAAACACAGATACGCAGTATTTT. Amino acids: CASSWNTLNTDTQYF.

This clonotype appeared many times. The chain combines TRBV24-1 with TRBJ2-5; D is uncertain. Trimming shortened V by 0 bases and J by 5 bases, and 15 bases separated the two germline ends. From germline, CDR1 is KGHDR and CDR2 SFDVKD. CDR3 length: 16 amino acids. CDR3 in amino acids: CATSDLQDGLGETQYF. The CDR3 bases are TGTGCCACCAGTGATTTGCAGGATGGCCTGGGGGAGACCCAGTACTTC.

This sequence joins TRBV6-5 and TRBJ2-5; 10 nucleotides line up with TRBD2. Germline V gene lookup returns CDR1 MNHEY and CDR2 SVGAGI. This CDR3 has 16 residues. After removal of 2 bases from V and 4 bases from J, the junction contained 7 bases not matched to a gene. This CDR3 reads CASSYGPSGGGETQYF. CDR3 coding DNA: TGTGCCAGCAGTTACGGTCCTAGCGGGGGAGGAGAGACCCAGTACTTC.

CDR3 in DNA: TGCAGCGTTGAAGGACGGTCTGGGGGGAACACTGAAGCTTTCTTT. Protein product: CSVEGRSGGNTEAFF. V is TRBV29-1 and J is TRBJ1-1, with D possibly TRBD1 on 5 matching bases. V lost 1 base and J 1 base, leaving 13 bases between the germline ends. The CDR3 covers 15 residues. Per the germline V gene, CDR1 is SQVTM and CDR2 is ANQGSEA.

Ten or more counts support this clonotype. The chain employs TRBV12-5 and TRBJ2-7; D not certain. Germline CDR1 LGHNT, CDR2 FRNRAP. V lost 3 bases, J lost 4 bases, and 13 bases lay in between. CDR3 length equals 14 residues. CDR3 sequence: CASGFGEGIYEQYF. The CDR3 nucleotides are TGTGCTAGTGGTTTTGGTGAAGGGATTTACGAGCAGTACTTC.

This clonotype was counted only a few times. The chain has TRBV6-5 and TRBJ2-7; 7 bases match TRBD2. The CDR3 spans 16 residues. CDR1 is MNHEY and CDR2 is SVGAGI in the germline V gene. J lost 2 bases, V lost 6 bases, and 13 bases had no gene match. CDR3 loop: CASRLPPRGKPYEQYF. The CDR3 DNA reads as TGTGCCAGCAGGCTACCCCCGCGGGGGAAACCCTACGAGCAGTACTTC.

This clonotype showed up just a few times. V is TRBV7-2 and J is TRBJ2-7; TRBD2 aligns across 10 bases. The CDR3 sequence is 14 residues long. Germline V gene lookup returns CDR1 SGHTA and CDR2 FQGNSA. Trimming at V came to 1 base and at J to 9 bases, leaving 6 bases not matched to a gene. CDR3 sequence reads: CASSLGAGGPRQYV. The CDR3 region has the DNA TGTGCCAGCAGCTTAGGAGCGGGGGGGCCTCGGCAGTACGTC.